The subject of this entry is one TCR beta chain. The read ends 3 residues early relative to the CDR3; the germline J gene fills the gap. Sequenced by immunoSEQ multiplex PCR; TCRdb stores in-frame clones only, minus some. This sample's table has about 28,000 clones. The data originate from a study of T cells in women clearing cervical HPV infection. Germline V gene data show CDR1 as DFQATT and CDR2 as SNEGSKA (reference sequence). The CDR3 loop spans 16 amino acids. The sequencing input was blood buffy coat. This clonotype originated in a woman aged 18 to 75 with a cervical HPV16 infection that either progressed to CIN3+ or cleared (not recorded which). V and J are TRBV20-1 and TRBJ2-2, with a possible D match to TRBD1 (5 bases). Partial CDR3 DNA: TGCAGTGCTCAACCAGACGAAAGCTCTGGGGCCAACGTG. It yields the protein CSAQPDESSGANV. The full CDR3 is CSAQPDESSGANVLFF.